The 25 T cell receptor beta chains listed next were all sequenced from one sample in a study of CD8 T cells in Susac syndrome (dated by TCRdb to about 2019). Libraries were constructed by the immunoSEQ multiplex PCR assay. RNA was extracted with the RNeasy kit and about 0.5 to 1 ug was reverse transcribed using random hexamers. The public reads were quality trimmed at Q25 with fastp and then assembled into clones with MiXCR by TCRdb, keeping productive beta chains. Merged by CDR3 protein, the rows form single entries marked with the most common genes and DNA. Here the sample has 140,000 to 150,000 distinct CDR3 sequences; around 94% occur a single time. The top ten hold over 0.07% of the sample. Sequenced input: CD4+ T cells from PBMCs. The receptor set was obtained from a human donor in good health.

The chain carries TRBV5-4 and TRBJ2-7; a weak D match, TRBD2 (6 bases). In germline, CDR1 is SGHNT, CDR2 YYREEE (reference sequence). With 0 bases removed from V and 2 bases from J, the gap between germline ends came to 21 bases. The CDR3 runs 18 residues. This chain's CDR3 is CASSLGGLPGSPTYEQYF. The CDR3 nucleotides read TGTGCCAGCAGCTTGGGTGGGCTGCCCGGGAGCCCCACCTACGAGCAGTACTTC.

The rearrangement uses TRBV3-1 and TRBJ1-1; the D is unclear. Germline CDR1 is LGHDT and CDR2 is YNNKEL (reference sequence). The CDR3 is made up of 15 amino acids. With 1 base removed from V and 1 base from J, the gap between germline ends came to 10 bases. The CDR3 DNA sequence: TGTGCCAGCAGCCAAGTTTGGGGTCCGAACACTGAAGCTTTCTTT. This gives the protein CASSQVWGPNTEAFF.

This chain connects TRBV29-1 to TRBJ1-1, with 9 positions matching TRBD1. CDR3 length: 13 residues. Per the germline V gene, CDR1 is SQVTM and CDR2 is ANQGSEA. V dropped 5 bases and J dropped 5; count of bases not matched to a gene: 6. CDR3 in amino acids: CSVRGDRVTEAFF. CDR3 nucleotides: TGCAGCGTTCGGGGGGACAGGGTGACTGAAGCTTTCTTT.

This clonotype came up once. Here the CDR3 DNA reads TGTGCCAGCAGCTTAGCAGGGACAAATCAAGAGACCCAGTACTTC. This encodes CASSLAGTNQETQYF. V and J are TRBV7-9 and TRBJ2-5, with D tentatively TRBD1 (6 bases). V lost 0 bases and J lost 2, with 10 bases in between. CDR3 length equals 15 residues. CDR1 and CDR2 (germline): SEHNR, FQNEAQ (reference sequence).

The chain carries TRBV28 and TRBJ2-6; possible D gene TRBD2, 6 bases. Germline assignment: CDR1 MDHEN and CDR2 SYDVKM. CDR3 length equals 15 residues. The V and J ends lost 6 bases and 2 bases respectively, with 11 bases between them. The CDR3 nucleotides read TGTGCCAGCAGCAAACCGGGGGCTGGGGCCAACGTCCTGACTTTC. Protein: CASSKPGAGANVLTF.

The chain is built from TRBV6-1 and TRBJ2-3; 7 bases fit TRBD1. The CDR3 totals 14 residues. Trimming at V came to 5 bases and at J to 2 bases, leaving 4 bases not matched to a gene. The germline gives CDR1 MNHNS, CDR2 SASEGT. For the CDR3, the DNA is TGTGCCAGCAGTTGGGACAGTCTCACAGATACGCAGTATTTT. It is translated as CASSWDSLTDTQYF.

This rearrangement joins TRBV6-5 to TRBJ2-2; D may be TRBD2 (6 bases). From germline, CDR1 is MNHEY and CDR2 SVGAGI. V was clipped by 3 bases and J by 6 bases, with 11 bases between them. This CDR3 contains 14 residues. This CDR3 is CASSYRLDSGELFF. CDR3 DNA: TGTGCCAGCAGTTATCGACTAGACTCCGGGGAGCTGTTTTTT.

This clonotype has only one observation. The rearrangement uses TRBV27 and TRBJ2-7, with 7 bases lining up with TRBD1. Per the germline V gene, CDR1 is MNHEY and CDR2 is SMNVEV (reference sequence). J was trimmed by 3 bases and V by 5 bases; bases with no gene match: 13. The CDR3 contains 16 residues. The CDR3 spells CASSPYPGQASYEQYF. CDR3 DNA: TGTGCCAGCAGTCCATACCCCGGACAGGCCAGCTACGAGCAGTACTTC.

The rearrangement links TRBV20-1 to TRBJ2-5; no reliable D call. Germline V gives CDR1 DFQATT, CDR2 SNEGSKA (reference sequence). The V and J ends lost 0 bases and 4 bases respectively, with 15 bases between them. The CDR3 is 15 amino acids. The CDR3 region is CSARDPSVSPETQYF. CDR3 DNA sequence: TGCAGTGCTAGAGATCCGAGCGTGAGTCCAGAGACCCAGTACTTC.

V is TRBV19 and J is TRBJ2-3; D not certain. CDR1 LNHDA and CDR2 SQIVND come from the germline V gene (reference sequence). V lost 6 bases and J 4 bases, leaving 11 bases between the germline ends. This CDR3 has 13 residues. The CDR3 sequence is CASRVSGSDTQYF. The DNA for the CDR3 is TGTGCCAGTAGGGTCTCAGGATCAGATACGCAGTATTTT.

The V gene is TRBV5-1, the J gene TRBJ1-5; D gene ambiguous. The CDR3 has 14 amino acids. V was pared by 4 bases and J by 0 bases, with 8 bases between. The germline CDR1 and CDR2 sequences are SGHRS and YFSETQ. CDR3 bases: TGCGCCAGCAGCGCCGATAATAGCAATCAGCCCCAGCATTTT. Residues: CASSADNSNQPQHF.

This chain links TRBV6-6 with TRBJ2-7, with D unclear. The CDR3 is 11 amino acids. Germline V gene sequence: CDR1 MNHNY, CDR2 SVGAGI (reference sequence). The V end was cut by 3 bases, the J end by 3 bases, with 3 bases between. DNA for the CDR3: TGTGCCAGCAGTTATGACTACGAGCAGTACTTC. Its protein is CASSYDYEQYF.

The V call is TRBV7-6, the J call TRBJ1-5; D ambiguous. Per the germline V gene, CDR1 is SGHVS and CDR2 is FNYEAQ. Trimming removed 1 base from V and 0 bases from J, with 13 bases in between. This CDR3 region has 17 residues. The CDR3: CASSLGSGIYSNQPQHF. The CDR3, as DNA: TGTGCCAGCAGCTTAGGTTCGGGCATTTATAGCAATCAGCCCCAGCATTTT.

This chain links TRBV30 with TRBJ2-5, with D possibly TRBD2 on 5 matching bases. The CDR3 spans 12 residues. The germline CDR1 and CDR2 sequences are GTSNPN and SVGIG (reference sequence). Trimming shortened V by 3 bases and J by 5 bases, and 10 bases separated the two germline ends. The CDR3: CAWRRRRETQYF. CDR3 bases: TGTGCCTGGAGACGGAGGCGGGAGACCCAGTACTTC.

The rearrangement joins TRBV24-1 to TRBJ1-1; TRBD1 is a possible D gene (6 bases). The CDR3 extends over 14 amino acids. Germline V CDR1 and CDR2: KGHDR, SFDVKD. Trimming shortened V by 4 bases and J by 6 bases, and 14 bases separated the two germline ends. The CDR3 spells CATSDPGQWPEAFF. Written as DNA, the CDR3 is TGTGCCACCAGTGACCCCGGACAGTGGCCTGAAGCTTTCTTT.

This rearrangement joins TRBV13 to TRBJ1-1; unclear D gene. The CDR3 has 16 residues. V lost 1 base, J lost 6 bases, and 18 bases lay in between. Germline lookup yields CDR1 PRHDT and CDR2 FYEKMQ (reference sequence). As DNA, the CDR3 is TGTGCCAGCAGCTTAGTATTTCACTATGGGAGGTCTGAAGCTTTCTTT. Translation gives CASSLVFHYGRSEAFF. The variable domain in full, with the rest retrieved from reference TRBV13 and TRBJ1-1, is AAGVIQSPRHLIKEKRETATLKCYPIPRHDTVYWYQQGPGQDPQFLISFYEKMQSDKGSIPDRFSAQQFSDYHSELNMSSLELGDSALYFCASSLVFHYGRSEAFFGQGTRLTVV.

The chain links TRBV18 to TRBJ1-1; 10 bases are a match to TRBD1. Germline CDR1 and CDR2: KGHSH and LQKENI. With V trimmed by 3 bases and J by 10 bases, 11 bases remained unmatched. The CDR3 is 15 amino acids. The CDR3 region has the DNA TGTGCCAGCTCACCGACCCCGGGACAGGGGTCGGTAGCTTTCTTT. It is translated as CASSPTPGQGSVAFF.

The chain combines TRBV27 with TRBJ2-5; 7 positions match TRBD1. The junction had 4 bases not matched to a gene; V was cut back by 4 bases and J by 2 bases. CDR3 size: 14 residues. The germline CDR1 and CDR2 sequences are MNHEY and SMNVEV (reference sequence). The DNA for the CDR3 is TGTGCCAGCAGTTCTCGCAGGGGGCAAGAGACCCAGTACTTC. Its translation is CASSSRRGQETQYF.

V gene TRBV7-2 combines with J gene TRBJ1-5; D not resolved. The CDR3 has 16 residues. The V gene lost 6 bases and the J gene lost 0 bases, with 15 bases spanning the gap. Germline CDR1 reads SGHTA; CDR2 reads FQGNSA. CDR3 region: CASSSLTGYSNQPQHF. CDR3 DNA sequence: TGTGCCAGCAGTTCCCTGACGGGCTATAGCAATCAGCCCCAGCATTTT. Drawing the rest from reference TRBV7-2 and TRBJ1-5, the complete variable domain is GAGVSQSPSNKVTEKGKDVELRCDPISGHTALYWYRQSLGQGLEFLIYFQGNSAPDKSGLPSDRFSAERTGGSVSTLTIQRTQQEDSAVYLCASSSLTGYSNQPQHFGDGTRLSIL.

The chain employs TRBV11-2 and TRBJ1-1; D not certain. V lost 1 base, J lost 5 bases, and 11 bases lay in between. This CDR3 spans 14 amino acids. Germline lookup yields CDR1 SGHAT and CDR2 FQNNGV. The CDR3 reads CASSLVQTRTEAFF. CDR3 DNA: TGTGCCAGCAGCTTAGTCCAGACCCGAACTGAAGCTTTCTTT.

V and J are TRBV30 and TRBJ2-7; 7 bases are shared with TRBD2. CDR3 length equals 15 residues. The trim removed 1 base at V and 2 bases at J, leaving 8 bases unmatched. The germline CDR1 and CDR2 sequences are GTSNPN and SVGIG (reference sequence). Here the CDR3 reads CAWSGGGLSAYEQYF. The CDR3, as DNA: TGTGCCTGGAGTGGCGGGGGTTTGAGTGCCTACGAGCAGTACTTC.

This chain links TRBV12-3 or TRBV12-4 with TRBJ1-2; no firm D call. The CDR3 runs to 13 residues. V was pared by 5 bases and J by 6 bases, with 13 bases between. CDR3 protein: CASSRVTAHGYTF. The CDR3 region has the DNA TGTGCCAGCAGTAGGGTCACCGCGCATGGCTACACCTTC.

J is TRBJ2-5 and V is TRBV20-1; no clear D. The germline V and J ends were trimmed by 2 bases and 5 bases, with 6 bases remaining between them. The germline gives CDR1 DFQATT, CDR2 SNEGSKA (reference sequence). The CDR3 has 11 residues. In DNA form, the CDR3 reads TGCAGTGCTAGATGGTTGGAGACCCAGTACTTC. Translating gives CSARWLETQYF.

J is TRBJ2-7 and V is TRBV19; D is possibly TRBD2 (5 bases). Trimming removed 0 bases from V and 6 bases from J, with 9 bases in between. CDR1 and CDR2 (germline): LNHDA, SQIVND (reference sequence). This CDR3 has 13 amino acids. The CDR3 here is CASSIDSGVEQYF. The DNA for the CDR3 is TGTGCCAGTAGTATAGATTCCGGGGTCGAGCAGTACTTC.

The rearrangement links TRBV5-1 to TRBJ2-1, with unresolved D. V was clipped by 1 base and J by 0 bases, with 8 bases between them. Per the germline V gene, CDR1 is SGHRS and CDR2 is YFSETQ. This CDR3 has 15 residues. CDR3 in DNA: TGCGCCAGCAGCTTGAGGTGGGGCTCCTACAATGAGCAGTTCTTC. This sequence encodes CASSLRWGSYNEQFF.